A selection of T cell receptor beta chains follows, all from one sample in a study of graft-versus-host responses after intestinal transplantation. TCRdb keeps only in-frame clones here, not all; method: immunoSEQ multiplex PCR. Among thousands of clones listed, roughly 31% were seen once. The specimen comprised alloreactive CD4+ T cells from a mixed lymphocyte reaction culture, sampled before intestinal transplant. The receptor set was obtained from a human patient who received an intestinal transplant. Both conserved end residues are part of each CDR3. D genes are given only for firm matches. Size values are once, few and many counts, or a class for expanded clones, and some rows have none.

TRBD2 | TRBJ2-1 | - | TRBV29-1 | TGCAGCGTCGTAGCGGGAAGCTCCTACAATGAGCAGTTCTTC | CSVVAGSSYNEQFF
TRBD1 | TRBJ1-2 | few | TRBV16 | TGTGCCAGCAGCCATTTGGACAGGGGGCTCCGGACCTTC | CASSHLDRGLRTF
- | TRBJ2-1 | few | TRBV30 | TGTGCCTGCCAAACAGGGACTACCTACAATGAGCAGTTCTTC | CACQTGTTYNEQFF
- | TRBJ2-7 | few | TRBV7-9 | TGTGCCAGCAGCCCGTACACCTTTAACTACGAGCAGTACTTC | CASSPYTFNYEQYF
- | TRBJ2-7 | medium-sized | TRBV19 | TGTGCCAGTAGTATAACCCGGGCGGGCCGTTCCTACGAGCAGTACTTC | CASSITRAGRSYEQYF
- | TRBJ1-5 | few | TRBV28 | TGTGCCAGCAGTTTCCCACCGGGGGTCGGTCAGCCCCAGCATTTT | CASSFPPGVGQPQHF
TRBD2 | TRBJ2-7 | - | TRBV6-6 | TGTGCCAGCAGGGGCGGGGGGACCTACGAGCAGTACTTC | CASRGGGTYEQYF
- | TRBJ1-2 | - | TRBV28 | TGTGCCAGCAGGTACTACTTTGGGGCGGTCTATGGCTACACCTTC | CASRYYFGAVYGYTF
TRBD1 | TRBJ1-2 | medium-sized | TRBV28 | TGTGCCAGCAATCTCGGGGACAGGACTAGTCGGGGCTACACCTTC | CASNLGDRTSRGYTF
TRBD1 | TRBJ2-3 | - | TRBV29-1 | TGCAGCGTTCGCCAGAACAGGGGGCCTGATACGCAGTATTTT | CSVRQNRGPDTQYF
- | TRBJ2-7 | - | TRBV6-5 | TGTGCCAGCAGTTACTCCCCGGGTATGAACGAGCAGTACTTC | CASSYSPGMNEQYF
- | TRBJ2-1 | - | TRBV10-3 | TGTGCCATCAGTGAGAATTGGGCTAGCTCGGCAAATGAGCAGTTCTTC | CAISENWASSANEQFF
TRBD1 | TRBJ2-3 | few | TRBV29-1 | TGCAGCGTTACGATCCAGGGGGCAGATACGCAGTATTTT | CSVTIQGADTQYF
TRBD1 | TRBJ1-2 | few | TRBV10-2 | TGCGCCAGCAGAGAGGGGGCGAAAGACTATGGCTACACCTTC | CASREGAKDYGYTF
- | TRBJ2-2 | few | TRBV7-3 | TGTGCCAGCAGCCCAGGGCCCGGGGAGCTGTTTTTT | CASSPGPGELFF
TRBD1 | TRBJ1-2 | few | TRBV5-1 | TGCGCCAGCAGTACTCAGGGGGCCAACTATGGCTACACCTTC | CASSTQGANYGYTF
- | TRBJ2-1 | few | TRBV27 | TGTGCCAGCAGGCAACAGTTCACGAGCTCCTACAATGAGCAGTTCTTC | CASRQQFTSSYNEQFF
- | TRBJ2-7 | - | TRBV6-5 | TGTGCCAGCAGTTACTCGACCAGGGAAGGCAAGCAGTACTTC | CASSYSTREGKQYF
- | TRBJ2-1 | few | TRBV11-2 | TGTGCCAGCAGCTTAGGTCTTCGGATGTTTAGGGGTGAGCAGTTCTTC | CASSLGLRMFRGEQFF
- | TRBJ1-5 | few | TRBV2 | TGTGCCAGCAGTGAAGCGCTTCCGGATCAGCCCCAGCATTTT | CASSEALPDQPQHF
- | TRBJ2-1 | once | TRBV5-8 | TGTGCCAGCAGAATAAATGAGCAGTTCTTC | CASRINEQFF
TRBD2 | TRBJ2-7 | - | TRBV2 | TGTGCCAGCAGAGGACTAGCGAGGTACGAGCAGTACTTC | CASRGLARYEQYF
TRBD1 | TRBJ1-5 | - | TRBV7-9 | TGTGCCAGCAGCTTAAGGGGACAGACCCAGCATTTT | CASSLRGQTQHF
- | TRBJ1-3 | - | TRBV7-2 | TGTGCCAGCAGCGTTACACTACAGGGTATCGGGTCTGGAAACACCATATATTTT | CASSVTLQGIGSGNTIYF
- | TRBJ1-1 | medium-sized | TRBV18 | TGTGCCAGCTCACCCTCGGGAGTGGTGAACACTGAAGCTTTCTTT | CASSPSGVVNTEAFF
TRBD2 | TRBJ2-3 | - | TRBV30 | TGTGCCTGGAGTGTATGGGAGGGGACAGATACGCAGTATTTT | CAWSVWEGTDTQYF
- | TRBJ2-5 | - | TRBV6-5 | TGTGCCAGCAGTGAACCAAACAGGGAAGAGACCCAGTACTTC | CASSEPNREETQYF
- | TRBJ2-1 | - | TRBV18 | TGTGCCAGCTCACCGGGAGCCTACAATGAGCAGTTCTTC | CASSPGAYNEQFF
- | TRBJ2-1 | few | TRBV18 | TGTGCCAGCTCGCCTACGTCCGGGACTCTCGCTAATGAGCAGTTCTTC | CASSPTSGTLANEQFF
TRBD1 | TRBJ1-6 | few | TRBV7-9 | TGTGCCAGCAGCTTTACAGGGGCCAGTTCACCCCTCCACTTT | CASSFTGASSPLHF
TRBD1 | TRBJ1-5 | few | TRBV4-1 | TGCGCCAGCAGCCAAAGGACAGGGGGATCTCATCAGCCCCAGCATTTT | CASSQRTGGSHQPQHF
TRBD1 | TRBJ2-7 | medium-sized | TRBV27 | TGTGCCAGCATCCAGATGGGACAGGGGGGAGAGCAGTACTTC | CASIQMGQGGEQYF
TRBD1 | TRBJ1-1 | - | TRBV7-2 | TGTGCCAGCAGTCTCTCTACAGGGGTGGGCACTGAAGCTTTCTTT | CASSLSTGVGTEAFF
- | TRBJ1-3 | once | TRBV28 | TGTGCCAGCAACCCGGCGGGAAACTCTGGAAACACCATATATTTT | CASNPAGNSGNTIYF
- | TRBJ1-1 | - | TRBV27 | TGTGCCAGCAGTTCGATTGTGATGGCGAACACTGAAGCTTTCTTT | CASSSIVMANTEAFF
- | TRBJ2-5 | few | TRBV20-1 | TGCAGTGCTAGAGGCAGGGGTACCCAGTACTTC | CSARGRGTQYF
- | TRBJ1-5 | few | TRBV2 | TGTGCCAGCACACAGGGTGGATGGCCCCAGCATTTT | CASTQGGWPQHF
TRBD2 | TRBJ2-3 | - | TRBV5-1 | TGCGCCAGCAGCTTAGGGCCCGGAGCGGGACTCGTAACGCAGTATTTT | CASSLGPGAGLVTQYF
TRBD2 | TRBJ2-1 | - | TRBV19 | TGTGCCAGTAATACCGGGGGGGGCGCCTACAATGAGCAGTTCTTC | CASNTGGGAYNEQFF
TRBD2 | TRBJ2-1 | - | TRBV5-4 | TGTGCCAGCAGCCACGAGGGACTAGCGTGGAATGAGCAGTTCTTC | CASSHEGLAWNEQFF
- | TRBJ2-5 | - | TRBV4-2 | TGTGCCAGCAGCCAAGGATTTTTCGAGGGAGAGACCCAGTACTTC | CASSQGFFEGETQYF
TRBD2 | TRBJ2-3 | - | TRBV5-1 | TGCGCCAGCAGCTCTTCCGGGACTAGCCCAAAAGAGCAGTATTTT | CASSSSGTSPKEQYF